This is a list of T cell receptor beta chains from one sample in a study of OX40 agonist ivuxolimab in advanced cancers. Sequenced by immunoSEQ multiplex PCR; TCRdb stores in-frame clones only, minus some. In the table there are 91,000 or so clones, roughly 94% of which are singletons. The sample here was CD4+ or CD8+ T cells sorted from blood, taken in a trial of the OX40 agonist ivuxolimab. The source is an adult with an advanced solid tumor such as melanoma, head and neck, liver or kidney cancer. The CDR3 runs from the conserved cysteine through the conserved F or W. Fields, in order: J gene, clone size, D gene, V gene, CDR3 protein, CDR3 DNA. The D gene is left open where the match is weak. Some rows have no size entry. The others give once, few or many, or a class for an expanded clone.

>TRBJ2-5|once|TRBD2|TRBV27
CASSSVPLAGVLETQYF
TGTGCCAGCAGTTCCGTCCCCCTAGCGGGAGTACTGGAGACCCAGTACTTC
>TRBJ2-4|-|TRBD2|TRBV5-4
CASSPRRGDIQYF
TGTGCCAGCAGCCCTCGACGGGGGGACATTCAGTACTTC
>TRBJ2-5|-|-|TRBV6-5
CASSYSADVGTQYF
TGTGCCAGCAGTTACTCGGCCGACGTGGGGACCCAGTACTTC
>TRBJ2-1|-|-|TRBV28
CASSQGGISYNEQFF
TGTGCCAGCAGTCAGGGCGGGATCTCCTACAATGAGCAGTTCTTC
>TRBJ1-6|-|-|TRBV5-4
CASSSANLNSPLHF
TGTGCCAGCAGTTCCGCCAACCTTAATTCACCCCTCCACTTT
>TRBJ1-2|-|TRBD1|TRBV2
CASYRTGYGGYTF
TGTGCCAGCTACCGGACAGGGTATGGTGGCTACACCTTC
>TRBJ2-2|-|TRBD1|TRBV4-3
CASSPQGAGGELFF
TGCGCCAGCAGCCCGCAGGGGGCGGGAGGGGAGCTGTTTTTT
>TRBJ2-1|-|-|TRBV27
CASSRLRQTYNEQFF
TGTGCCAGCAGTCGCCTCCGCCAGACCTACAATGAGCAGTTCTTC
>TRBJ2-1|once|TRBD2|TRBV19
CASSSPGLAPHNEQFF
TGTGCCAGTAGTTCCCCGGGACTAGCGCCTCACAATGAGCAGTTCTTC
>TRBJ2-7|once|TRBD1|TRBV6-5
CASSYRTGNYEQYF
TGTGCCAGCAGTTATAGGACAGGCAACTACGAGCAGTACTTC
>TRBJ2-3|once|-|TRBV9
CASSVAPGAGTDTQYF
TGTGCCAGCAGCGTAGCGCCGGGGGCTGGCACAGATACGCAGTATTTT
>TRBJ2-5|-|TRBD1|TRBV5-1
CASSFSRTGGQETQYF
TGCGCCAGCAGCTTTAGCAGGACAGGGGGCCAAGAGACCCAGTACTTC
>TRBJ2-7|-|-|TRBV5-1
CASSGGDRSYEQYF
TGCGCCAGCAGCGGGGGGGACAGGTCCTACGAGCAGTACTTC
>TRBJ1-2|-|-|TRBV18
CASSPTESNYGYTF
TGTGCCAGCTCACCTACCGAGTCTAACTATGGCTACACCTTC
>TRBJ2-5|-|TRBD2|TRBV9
CASSSSNSGSETQYF
TGTGCCAGCAGCTCCAGTAATAGCGGGTCAGAGACCCAGTACTTC
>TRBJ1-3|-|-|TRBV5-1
CASSLYGSSGNTIYF
TGCGCCAGCAGCTTATACGGGAGCTCTGGAAACACCATATATTTT
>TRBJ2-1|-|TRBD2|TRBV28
CASAPGGLAGEQFF
TGTGCCAGCGCCCCTGGCGGACTAGCTGGTGAGCAGTTCTTC
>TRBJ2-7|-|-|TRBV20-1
CSAAQRGYF
TGCAGTGCTGCCCAGAGGGGGTACTTC
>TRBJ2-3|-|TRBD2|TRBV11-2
CASSPGGSPSTDTQYF
TGTGCCAGCAGCCCGGGGGGAAGCCCTAGCACAGATACGCAGTATTTT
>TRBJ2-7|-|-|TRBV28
CASIEGGRGEQYF
TGTGCCAGCATCGAGGGGGGCCGGGGGGAGCAGTACTTC
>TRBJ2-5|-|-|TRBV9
CASSVGRADLQETQYF
TGTGCCAGCAGCGTAGGGAGAGCCGACCTCCAAGAGACCCAGTACTTC
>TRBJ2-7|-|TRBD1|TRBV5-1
CASSLFDRDPYEQYF
TGCGCCAGCAGCTTGTTTGACAGGGACCCCTACGAGCAGTACTTC
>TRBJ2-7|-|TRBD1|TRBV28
CASTDRGYVREQYF
TGTGCCAGCACGGACAGGGGGTATGTCCGCGAGCAGTACTTC
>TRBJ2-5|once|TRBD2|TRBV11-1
CASSLGSRTSGETQYF
TGTGCCAGCAGCTTAGGAAGTAGGACTAGCGGAGAGACCCAGTACTTC
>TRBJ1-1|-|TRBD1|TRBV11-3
CASKGQGARAEAFF
TGTGCCAGCAAGGGACAGGGGGCGCGGGCTGAAGCTTTCTTT
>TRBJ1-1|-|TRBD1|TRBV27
CASSLQGMAFF
TGTGCCAGCAGCTTACAGGGGATGGCTTTCTTT
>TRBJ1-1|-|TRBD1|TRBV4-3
CASSQDSRGLLNTEAFF
TGCGCCAGCAGCCAAGACAGCAGGGGGCTCTTGAACACTGAAGCTTTCTTT
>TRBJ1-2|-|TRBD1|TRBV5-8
CASSPRQGYGYTF
TGTGCCAGCAGCCCCCGACAGGGCTATGGCTACACCTTC
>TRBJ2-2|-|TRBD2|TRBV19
CASTYSGMARTGELFF
TGTGCCAGTACCTATAGCGGGATGGCTCGCACCGGGGAGCTGTTTTTT
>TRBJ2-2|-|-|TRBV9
CASSLGPDAGELFF
TGTGCCAGCAGCCTCGGTCCCGACGCCGGGGAGCTGTTTTTT
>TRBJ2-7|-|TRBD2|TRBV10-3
CAISLAGAYEQYF
TGTGCCATCAGTCTAGCGGGAGCGTACGAGCAGTACTTC
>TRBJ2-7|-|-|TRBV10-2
CASRQPDGTYEQYF
TGCGCCAGCAGGCAACCTGACGGAACCTACGAGCAGTACTTC
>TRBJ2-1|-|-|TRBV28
CASTLDRPTYNEQFF
TGTGCCAGCACCCTTGACAGGCCCACCTACAATGAGCAGTTCTTC
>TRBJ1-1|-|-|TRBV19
CASKYQGLPEAFF
TGTGCCAGTAAGTACCAGGGCCTCCCTGAAGCTTTCTTT
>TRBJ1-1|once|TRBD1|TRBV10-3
CAIRGDRRTNTEAFF
TGTGCCATCAGGGGGGACAGAAGGACGAACACTGAAGCTTTCTTT
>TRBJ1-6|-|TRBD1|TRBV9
CASSVEDRANSPLHF
TGTGCCAGCAGCGTAGAGGACAGGGCGAATTCACCCCTCCACTTT
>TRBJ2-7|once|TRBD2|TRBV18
CASSTTSGRAGDEQYF
TGTGCCAGCTCAACTACTAGCGGGAGGGCCGGCGACGAGCAGTACTTC
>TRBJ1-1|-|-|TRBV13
CASSLAPGHMNTEAFF
TGTGCCAGCAGCTTAGCCCCGGGACACATGAACACTGAAGCTTTCTTT
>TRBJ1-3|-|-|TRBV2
CASRSDRAPRGNTIYF
TGTGCCAGCAGGTCCGACCGGGCCCCAAGGGGAAACACCATATATTTT
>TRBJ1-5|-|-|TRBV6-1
CASSEQNSNQPQHF
TGTGCCAGCAGTGAACAGAATAGCAATCAGCCCCAGCATTTT
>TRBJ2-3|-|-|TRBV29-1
CSVEALHREAGPTTDTQYF
TGCAGCGTTGAAGCCCTCCACAGGGAAGCCGGACCAACCACAGATACGCAGTATTTT
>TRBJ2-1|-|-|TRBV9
CASSALAAFYNEQFF
TGTGCCAGCAGCGCCTTAGCGGCTTTTTACAATGAGCAGTTCTTC
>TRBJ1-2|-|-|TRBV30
CAWSVLEVGPYGYTF
TGTGCCTGGAGTGTACTTGAGGTGGGCCCCTATGGCTACACCTTC
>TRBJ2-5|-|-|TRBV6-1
CASLGGGETQYF
TGTGCCAGTCTCGGTGGAGGAGAGACCCAGTACTTC
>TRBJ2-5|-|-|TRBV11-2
CASSPGSRREETQYF
TGTGCCAGCAGCCCCGGGTCCCGGAGGGAAGAGACCCAGTACTTC
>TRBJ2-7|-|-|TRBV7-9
CATGRTESYEQYF
TGTGCCACCGGCCGGACAGAGTCCTACGAGCAGTACTTC